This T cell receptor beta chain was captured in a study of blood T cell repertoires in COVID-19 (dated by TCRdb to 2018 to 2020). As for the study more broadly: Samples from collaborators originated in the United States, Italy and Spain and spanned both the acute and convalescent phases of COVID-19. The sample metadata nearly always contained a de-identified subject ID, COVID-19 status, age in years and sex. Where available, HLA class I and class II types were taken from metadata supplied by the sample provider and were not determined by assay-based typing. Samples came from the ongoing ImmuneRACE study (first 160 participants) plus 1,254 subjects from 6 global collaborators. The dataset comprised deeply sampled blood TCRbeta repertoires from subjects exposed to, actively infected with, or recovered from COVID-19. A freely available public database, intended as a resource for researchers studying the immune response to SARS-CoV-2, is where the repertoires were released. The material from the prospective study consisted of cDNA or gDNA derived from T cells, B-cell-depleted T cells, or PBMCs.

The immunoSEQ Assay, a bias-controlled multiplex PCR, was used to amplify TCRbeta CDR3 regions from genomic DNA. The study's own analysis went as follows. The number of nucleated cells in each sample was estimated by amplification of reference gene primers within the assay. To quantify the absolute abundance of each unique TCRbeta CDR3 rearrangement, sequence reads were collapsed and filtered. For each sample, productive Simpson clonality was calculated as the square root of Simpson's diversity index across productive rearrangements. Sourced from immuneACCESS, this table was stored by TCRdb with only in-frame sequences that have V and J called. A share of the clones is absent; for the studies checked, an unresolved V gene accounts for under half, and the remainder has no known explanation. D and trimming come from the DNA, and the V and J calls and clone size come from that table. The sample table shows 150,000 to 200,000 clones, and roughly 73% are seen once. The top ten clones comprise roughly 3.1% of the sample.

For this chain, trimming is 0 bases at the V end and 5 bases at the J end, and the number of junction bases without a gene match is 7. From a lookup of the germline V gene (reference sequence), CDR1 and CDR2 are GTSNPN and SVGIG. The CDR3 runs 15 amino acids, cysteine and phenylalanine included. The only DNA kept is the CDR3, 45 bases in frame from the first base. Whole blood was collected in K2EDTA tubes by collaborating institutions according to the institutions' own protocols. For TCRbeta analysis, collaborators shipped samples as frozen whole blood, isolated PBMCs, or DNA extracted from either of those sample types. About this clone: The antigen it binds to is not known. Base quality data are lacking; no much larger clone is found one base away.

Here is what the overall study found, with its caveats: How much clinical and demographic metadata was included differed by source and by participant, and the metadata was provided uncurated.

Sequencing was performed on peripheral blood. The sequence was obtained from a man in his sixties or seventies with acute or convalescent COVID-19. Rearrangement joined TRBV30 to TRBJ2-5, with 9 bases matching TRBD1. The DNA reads TGTGCCTGGAGTGTACGGGACAGGGCAGGGGAGACCCAGTACTTC. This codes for CAWSVRDRAGETQYF.